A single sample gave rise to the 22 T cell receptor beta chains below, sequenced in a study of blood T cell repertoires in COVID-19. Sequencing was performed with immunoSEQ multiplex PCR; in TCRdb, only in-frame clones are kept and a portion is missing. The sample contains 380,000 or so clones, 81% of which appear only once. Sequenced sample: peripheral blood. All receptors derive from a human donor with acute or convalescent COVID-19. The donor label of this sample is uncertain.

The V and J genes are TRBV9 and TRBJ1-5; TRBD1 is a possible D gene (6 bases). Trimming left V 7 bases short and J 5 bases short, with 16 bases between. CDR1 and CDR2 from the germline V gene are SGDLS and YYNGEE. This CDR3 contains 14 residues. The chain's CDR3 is CASGAGTKDQPQHF. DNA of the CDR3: TGTGCCAGCGGAGCCGGGACAAAGGATCAGCCCCAGCATTTT.

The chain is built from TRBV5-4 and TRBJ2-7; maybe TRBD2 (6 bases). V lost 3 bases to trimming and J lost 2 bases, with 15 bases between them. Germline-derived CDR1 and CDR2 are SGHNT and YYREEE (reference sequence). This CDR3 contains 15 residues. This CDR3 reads CASSSTPGGPYEQYF. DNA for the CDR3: TGTGCCAGCAGCTCAACCCCCGGGGGACCCTACGAGCAGTACTTC.

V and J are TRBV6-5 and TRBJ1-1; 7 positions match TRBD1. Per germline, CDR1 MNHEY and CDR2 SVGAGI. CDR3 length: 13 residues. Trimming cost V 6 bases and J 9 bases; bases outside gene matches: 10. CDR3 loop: CASSPSRTGKAFF. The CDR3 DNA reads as TGTGCCAGCAGCCCATCCAGGACAGGAAAAGCTTTCTTT.

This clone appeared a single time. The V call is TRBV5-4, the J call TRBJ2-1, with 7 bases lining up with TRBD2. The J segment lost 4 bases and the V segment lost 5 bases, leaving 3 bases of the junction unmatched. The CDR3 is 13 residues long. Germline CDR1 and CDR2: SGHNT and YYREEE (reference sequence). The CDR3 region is CASSPGLYNEQFF. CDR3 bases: TGTGCCAGCAGTCCGGGACTATACAATGAGCAGTTCTTC.

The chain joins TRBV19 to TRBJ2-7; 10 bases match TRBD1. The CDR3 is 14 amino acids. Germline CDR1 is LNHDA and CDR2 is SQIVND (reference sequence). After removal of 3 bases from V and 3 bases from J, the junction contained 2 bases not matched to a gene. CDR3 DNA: TGTGCCAGTAGTATGCGGACAGGGGGCTACGAGCAGTACTTC. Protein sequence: CASSMRTGGYEQYF. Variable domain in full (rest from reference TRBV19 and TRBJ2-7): DGGITQSPKYLFRKEGQNVTLSCEQNLNHDAMYWYRQDPGQGLRLIYYSQIVNDFQKGDIAEGYSVSREKKESFPLTVTSAQKNPTAFYLCASSMRTGGYEQYFGPGTRLTVT.

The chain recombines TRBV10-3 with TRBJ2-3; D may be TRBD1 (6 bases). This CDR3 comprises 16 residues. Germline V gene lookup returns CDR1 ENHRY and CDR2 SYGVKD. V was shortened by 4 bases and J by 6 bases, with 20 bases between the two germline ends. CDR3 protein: CAISAGWAGETDTQYF. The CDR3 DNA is TGTGCCATCAGTGCTGGGTGGGCAGGGGAGACCGATACGCAGTATTTT.

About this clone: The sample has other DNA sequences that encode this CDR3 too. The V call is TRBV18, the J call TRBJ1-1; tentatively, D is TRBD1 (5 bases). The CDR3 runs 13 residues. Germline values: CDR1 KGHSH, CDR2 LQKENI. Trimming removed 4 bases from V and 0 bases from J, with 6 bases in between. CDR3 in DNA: TGTGCCAGCTCACGGGGGGTGAACACTGAAGCTTTCTTT. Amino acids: CASSRGVNTEAFF.

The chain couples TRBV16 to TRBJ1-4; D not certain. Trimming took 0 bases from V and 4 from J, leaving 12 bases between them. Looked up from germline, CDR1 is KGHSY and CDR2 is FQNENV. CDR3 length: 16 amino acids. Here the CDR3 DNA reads TGTGCCAGCAGCCAATCAGTTGGAGGTGGTAATGAAAAACTGTTTTTT. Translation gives CASSQSVGGGNEKLFF. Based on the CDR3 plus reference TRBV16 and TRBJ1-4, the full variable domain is GEEVAQTPKHLVRGEGQKAKLYCAPIKGHSYVFWYQQVLKNEFKFLISFQNENVFDETGMPKERFSAKCLPNSPCSLEIQATKLEDSAVYFCASSQSVGGGNEKLFFGSGTQLSVL.

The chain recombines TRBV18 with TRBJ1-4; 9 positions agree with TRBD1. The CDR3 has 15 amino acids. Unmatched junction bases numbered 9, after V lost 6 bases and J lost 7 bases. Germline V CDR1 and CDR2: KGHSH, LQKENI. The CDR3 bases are TGTGCCAGCTCTCAACAGGGGGCTGTTGGTGAAAAACTGTTTTTT. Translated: CASSQQGAVGEKLFF.

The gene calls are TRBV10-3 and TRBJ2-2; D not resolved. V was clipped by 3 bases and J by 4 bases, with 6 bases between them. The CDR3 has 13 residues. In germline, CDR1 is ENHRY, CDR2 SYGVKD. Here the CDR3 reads CAISDTGTGELFF. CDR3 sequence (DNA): TGTGCCATCAGTGACACGGGCACCGGGGAGCTGTTTTTT.

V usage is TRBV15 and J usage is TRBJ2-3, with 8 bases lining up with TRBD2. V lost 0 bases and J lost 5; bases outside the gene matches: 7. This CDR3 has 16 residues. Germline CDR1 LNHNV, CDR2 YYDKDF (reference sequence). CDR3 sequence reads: CATSREIGAGGDTQYF. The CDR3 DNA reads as TGTGCCACCAGCAGAGAAATAGGGGCGGGAGGAGATACGCAGTATTTT.

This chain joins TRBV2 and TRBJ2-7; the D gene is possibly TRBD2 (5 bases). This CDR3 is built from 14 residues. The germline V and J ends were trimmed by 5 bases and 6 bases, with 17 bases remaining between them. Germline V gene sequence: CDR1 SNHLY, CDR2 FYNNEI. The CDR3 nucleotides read TGTGCCAGCAGTCTCGGGGAATATAGAATCGAGCAGTACTTC. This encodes CASSLGEYRIEQYF.

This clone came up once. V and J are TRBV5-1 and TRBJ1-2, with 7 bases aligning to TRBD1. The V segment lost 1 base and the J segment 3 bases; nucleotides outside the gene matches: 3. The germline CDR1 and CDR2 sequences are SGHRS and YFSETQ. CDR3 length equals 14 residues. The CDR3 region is CASSLTGEHYGYTF. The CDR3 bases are TGCGCCAGCAGCTTGACAGGGGAACACTATGGCTACACCTTC.

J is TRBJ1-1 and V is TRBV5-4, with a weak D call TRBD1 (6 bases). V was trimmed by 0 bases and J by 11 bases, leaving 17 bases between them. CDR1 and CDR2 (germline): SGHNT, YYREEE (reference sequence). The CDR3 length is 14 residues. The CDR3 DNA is TGTGCCAGCAGCTTGGGTGGGGGCGAATCGTATGCTTTCTTT. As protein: CASSLGGGESYAFF.

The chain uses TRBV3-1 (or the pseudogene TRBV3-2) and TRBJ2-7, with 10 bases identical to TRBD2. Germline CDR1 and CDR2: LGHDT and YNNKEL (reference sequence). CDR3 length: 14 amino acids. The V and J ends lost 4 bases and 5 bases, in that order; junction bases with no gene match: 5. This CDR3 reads CASSRSGTSDEQYF. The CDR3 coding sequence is TGTGCCAGCAGCCGTTCCGGGACTAGCGACGAGCAGTACTTC.

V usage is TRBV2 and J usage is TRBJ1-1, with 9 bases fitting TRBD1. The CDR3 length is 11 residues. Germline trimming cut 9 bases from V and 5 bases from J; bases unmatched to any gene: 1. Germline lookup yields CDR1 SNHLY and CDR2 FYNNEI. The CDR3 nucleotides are TGTGCCAGGGACAGGGGTACTGAAGCTTTCTTT. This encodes CARDRGTEAFF. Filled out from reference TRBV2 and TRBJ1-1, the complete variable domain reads EPEVTQTPSHQVTQMGQEVILRCVPISNHLYFYWYRQILGQKVEFLVSFYNNEISEKSEIFDDQFSVERPDGSNFTLKIRSTKLEDSAMYFCARDRGTEAFFGQGTRLTVV.

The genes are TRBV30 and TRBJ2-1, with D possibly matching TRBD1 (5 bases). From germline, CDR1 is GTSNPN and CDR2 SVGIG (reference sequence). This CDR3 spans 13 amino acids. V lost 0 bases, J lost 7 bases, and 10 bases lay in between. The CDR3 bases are TGTGCCTGGAGTGTAGGACACCAGAATGAGCAGTTCTTC. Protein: CAWSVGHQNEQFF.

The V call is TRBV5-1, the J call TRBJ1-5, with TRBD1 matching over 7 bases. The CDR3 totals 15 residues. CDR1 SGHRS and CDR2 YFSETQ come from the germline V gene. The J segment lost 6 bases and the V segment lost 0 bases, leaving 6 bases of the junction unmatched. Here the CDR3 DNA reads TGCGCCAGCAGCTTGGCCGGGACAGCGGGTCAGCCCCAGCATTTT. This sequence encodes CASSLAGTAGQPQHF.

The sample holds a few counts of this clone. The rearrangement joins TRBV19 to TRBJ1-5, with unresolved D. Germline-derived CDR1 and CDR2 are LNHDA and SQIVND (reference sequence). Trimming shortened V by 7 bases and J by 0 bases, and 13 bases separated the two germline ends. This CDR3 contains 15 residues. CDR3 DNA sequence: TGTGCCAGTAAAGACACCCTATATAGCAATCAGCCCCAGCATTTT. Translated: CASKDTLYSNQPQHF.

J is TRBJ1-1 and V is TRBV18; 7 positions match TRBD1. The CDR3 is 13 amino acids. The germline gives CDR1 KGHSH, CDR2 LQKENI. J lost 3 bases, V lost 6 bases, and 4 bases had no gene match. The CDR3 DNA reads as TGTGCCAGCTCTAACGACAGGGACACTGAAGCTTTCTTT. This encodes CASSNDRDTEAFF.

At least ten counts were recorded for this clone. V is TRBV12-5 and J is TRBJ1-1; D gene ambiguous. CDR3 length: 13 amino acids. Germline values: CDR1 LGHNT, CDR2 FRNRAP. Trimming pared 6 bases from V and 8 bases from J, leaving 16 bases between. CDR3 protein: CASGNSPGMEAFF. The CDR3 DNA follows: TGTGCTAGTGGCAATTCTCCGGGAATGGAAGCTTTCTTT.

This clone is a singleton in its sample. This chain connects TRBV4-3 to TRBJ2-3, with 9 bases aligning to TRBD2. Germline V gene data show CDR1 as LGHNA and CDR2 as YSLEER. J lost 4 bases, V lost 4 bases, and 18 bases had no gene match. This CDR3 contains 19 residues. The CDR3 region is CASSRTDYSGGGGADTQYF. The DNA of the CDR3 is TGCGCCAGCAGCCGGACTGACTATAGCGGAGGCGGGGGGGCAGATACGCAGTATTTT.